The 27 T cell receptor beta chains presented below share a single source sample, sequenced in a study of control samples from healthy donors and cancer patients. Profiled with immunoSEQ multiplex PCR; TCRdb holds only in-frame clones, not every one. This table has around 92,000 clones, approximately 78% appearing once. Sequencing was carried out using blood. These receptors all stem from a man between 60 and 75 years old in good health.

The sample holds one count of this clone. J is TRBJ2-1 and V is TRBV15, with D perhaps TRBD2 (6 bases). V was shortened by 1 base and J by 1 base, with 8 bases between the two germline ends. Germline CDR1 is LNHNV and CDR2 is YYDKDF (reference sequence). The CDR3 covers 15 residues. The CDR3 region has the DNA TGTGCCACCAGCAGAGGTGGGACTTCCTACAATGAGCAGTTCTTC. This sequence encodes CATSRGGTSYNEQFF.

This clone was detected a few times. The rearrangement links TRBV7-9 to TRBJ2-2; no firm D call. V was pared by 4 bases and J by 9 bases, with 3 bases between. Germline V gives CDR1 SEHNR, CDR2 FQNEAQ (reference sequence). This CDR3 has 10 residues. CDR3 in amino acids: CASSSRELFF. The CDR3 nucleotides read TGTGCCAGCAGCTCGCGGGAGCTGTTTTTT.

This chain joins TRBV25-1 and TRBJ1-1; D unresolved. Germline V lookup: CDR1 MGHDK, CDR2 SYGVNS. The CDR3 totals 15 residues. The V end lost 6 bases, the J end lost 1 base, and 15 bases lay between the germline ends. The CDR3 here is CASRGWEGPNTEAFF. The CDR3 DNA is TGTGCCAGCAGGGGGTGGGAGGGCCCGAACACTGAAGCTTTCTTT.

This clone showed up just once. This chain links TRBV6-6 with TRBJ2-7; D uncertain. Trimming cost V 0 bases and J 3 bases, with 9 bases left between them. The germline V gene has CDR1 MNHNY and CDR2 SVGAGI (reference sequence). The CDR3 extends over 14 amino acids. CDR3: CASSYSSGSYEQYF. The CDR3 DNA sequence: TGTGCCAGCAGTTACTCTAGTGGAAGCTACGAGCAGTACTTC.

V usage is TRBV4-1 and J usage is TRBJ1-4; D is unresolved. The length of the CDR3 is 14 residues. Trimming took 7 bases from V and 5 from J, leaving 14 bases between them. Per the germline V gene, CDR1 is MGHRA and CDR2 is YSYEKL. CDR3 DNA: TGCGCCAGCACCCCGGAGGGCAAGAATGAAAAACTGTTTTTT. Translating gives CASTPEGKNEKLFF.

The chain uses TRBV29-1 and TRBJ1-1; D not resolved. The CDR3 extends over 13 amino acids. V was shortened by 4 bases and J by 3 bases, with 12 bases between the two germline ends. The germline CDR1 and CDR2 sequences are SQVTM and ANQGSEA. CDR3 amino acids: CSVGRVLDTEAFF. CDR3 coding DNA: TGCAGCGTTGGGAGGGTTCTGGACACTGAAGCTTTCTTT.

This chain connects TRBV6-1 to TRBJ2-4, with unresolved D. This CDR3 spans 18 amino acids. The V gene's germline CDR1 is MNHNS and CDR2 SASEGT. Trimming stripped 3 bases from V and 0 bases from J, with 18 bases between. CDR3 sequence (DNA): TGTGCCAGCAGTGACCGTTTAAGGCCTCCTCTAGCCAAAAACATTCAGTACTTC. It codes for CASSDRLRPPLAKNIQYF.

The chain has TRBV6-6 and TRBJ2-1; TRBD2 is a possible D gene (6 bases). This CDR3 is 13 amino acids long. Germline V gene sequence: CDR1 MNHNY, CDR2 SVGAGI (reference sequence). Between the trimmed V and J ends, which lost 10 bases and 5 bases, there was a span of 15 bases. DNA for the CDR3: TGTGCCACCTTTCAGGGAGGAAACAATGAGCAGTTCTTC. Residues: CATFQGGNNEQFF.

The chain carries TRBV3-1 (or the pseudogene TRBV3-2) and TRBJ2-1; possible D gene TRBD1, 7 bases. V lost 5 bases and J 6 bases, leaving 20 bases between the germline ends. Germline V gene sequence: CDR1 LGHDT, CDR2 YNNKEL (reference sequence). The CDR3 runs to 16 residues. The CDR3 DNA follows: TGTGCCAGCAGCTCCTCGGCGGGGACAGTCACCAATGAGCAGTTCTTC. Translated: CASSSSAGTVTNEQFF.

The CDR3 DNA is TGTGCCAGCAGTGAGGGCAGGGGTGGGTACGAGCAGTACTTC. Its protein is CASSEGRGGYEQYF. This chain connects TRBV2 to TRBJ2-7, with D possibly matching TRBD1 (6 bases). The germline gives CDR1 SNHLY, CDR2 FYNNEI. There are 14 residues in the CDR3. Trimming pared 3 bases from V and 4 bases from J, leaving 13 bases between.

This rearrangement joins TRBV2 to TRBJ2-7, with 8 bases that match TRBD1. The CDR3 has 14 amino acids. J was trimmed by 5 bases and V by 4 bases; bases with no gene match: 7. Germline-derived CDR1 and CDR2 are SNHLY and FYNNEI. CDR3 loop: CASSAGQGADEQYF. The CDR3, as DNA: TGTGCCAGCAGTGCCGGTCAGGGGGCGGACGAGCAGTACTTC.

V usage is TRBV18 and J usage is TRBJ1-4; D remains ambiguous. The germline V gene has CDR1 KGHSH and CDR2 LQKENI. The CDR3 spans 14 residues. The ends were cut back, 1 base at V and 4 bases at J, with 7 bases in the middle. This CDR3 reads CASSPQEGNEKLFF. CDR3 sequence (DNA): TGTGCCAGCTCACCACAAGAGGGTAATGAAAAACTGTTTTTT.

V and J are TRBV7-6 and TRBJ2-5, with TRBD2 identical over 8 bases. Germline lookup yields CDR1 SGHVS and CDR2 FNYEAQ. The CDR3 loop spans 16 amino acids. V was pared by 5 bases and J by 7 bases, with 15 bases of the junction left unmatched. The CDR3 region is CASSQPVSGADWTQYF. The DNA of the CDR3 is TGTGCCAGCAGCCAGCCGGTTAGCGGGGCCGACTGGACCCAGTACTTC. Full variable domain (outside the CDR3, taken from reference TRBV7-6 and TRBJ2-5): GAGVSQSPRYKVTKRGQDVALRCDPISGHVSLYWYRQALGQGPEFLTYFNYEAQQDKSGLPNDRFSAERPEGSISTLTIQRTEQRDSAMYRCASSQPVSGADWTQYFGPGTRLLVL.

The chain carries TRBV9 and TRBJ2-7; 9 bases match TRBD1. J gave up 3 bases and V 0 bases, and 19 bases lay outside the gene matches. The CDR3 totals 20 residues. Germline V lookup: CDR1 SGDLS, CDR2 YYNGEE. The CDR3: CASSVEAGQGTPRSFYEQYF. The CDR3 DNA sequence: TGTGCCAGCAGCGTAGAGGCTGGACAGGGGACACCCCGTTCATTCTACGAGCAGTACTTC.

The chain carries TRBV6-5 and TRBJ1-5; 9 bases align to TRBD1. This CDR3 has 13 residues. The V gene's germline CDR1 is MNHEY and CDR2 SVGAGI. V gave up 8 bases and J gave up 6 bases; unmatched junction bases: 5. CDR3 loop: CASRDRDPQPQHF. DNA for the CDR3: TGTGCCAGCCGGGACAGGGACCCTCAGCCCCAGCATTTT.

The J gene is TRBJ1-1, the V gene TRBV4-2; 7 bases line up with TRBD1. Germline V gives CDR1 LGHNA, CDR2 YNFKEQ. Losses at the gene ends were 0 bases for V and 5 bases for J; bases not matched to a gene: 6. CDR3 length equals 15 residues. Here the CDR3 reads CASSQDRTGRTEAFF. CDR3 coding DNA: TGTGCCAGCAGCCAAGATAGGACAGGACGAACTGAAGCTTTCTTT.

The chain links TRBV7-9 to TRBJ2-5; the match to TRBD2 covers 8 bases. This CDR3 spans 17 amino acids. Germline V CDR1 and CDR2: SEHNR, FQNEAQ (reference sequence). Trimming at V came to 1 base and at J to 3 bases, leaving 10 bases not matched to a gene. The CDR3 nucleotides are TGTGCCAGCAGCTTAGGGGAGATAGCGGGAAGGAAAGAGACCCAGTACTTC. Protein: CASSLGEIAGRKETQYF.

The chain joins TRBV19 to TRBJ1-5, with D perhaps TRBD1 (6 bases). CDR1 and CDR2 (germline): LNHDA, SQIVND (reference sequence). This CDR3 is built from 17 residues. V was cut by 3 bases and J by 4 bases, with 19 bases left in between. The CDR3 spells CASSMPLYRVANQPQHF. DNA for the CDR3: TGTGCCAGTAGTATGCCCCTCTACAGGGTCGCAAATCAGCCCCAGCATTTT. Filled out from reference TRBV19 and TRBJ1-5, the complete variable domain reads DGGITQSPKYLFRKEGQNVTLSCEQNLNHDAMYWYRQDPGQGLRLIYYSQIVNDFQKGDIAEGYSVSREKKESFPLTVTSAQKNPTAFYLCASSMPLYRVANQPQHFGDGTRLSIL.

The chain has TRBV19 and TRBJ1-2; D might be TRBD1 (6 bases). CDR3 length equals 15 residues. The germline V gene has CDR1 LNHDA and CDR2 SQIVND (reference sequence). The germline V and J ends were trimmed by 5 bases and 0 bases, with 13 bases remaining between them. The CDR3 sequence is CASSPRQVANYGYTF. The CDR3 bases are TGTGCCAGTAGTCCAAGACAGGTTGCTAACTATGGCTACACCTTC.

The V and J genes are TRBV7-2 and TRBJ2-7; 9 nucleotides match TRBD1. CDR1 SGHTA and CDR2 FQGNSA come from the germline V gene. V lost 4 bases to trimming and J lost 4 bases; unmatched junction nucleotides: 5. The CDR3 contains 14 residues. The CDR3: CASSWGTGSYEQYF. CDR3 in DNA: TGTGCCAGCAGCTGGGGGACAGGGTCTTACGAGCAGTACTTC.

The gene calls are TRBV3-1 (or the pseudogene TRBV3-2) and TRBJ2-7; 9 positions agree with TRBD1. Germline trimming cut 2 bases from V and 12 bases from J; bases unmatched to any gene: 5. The CDR3 is 12 amino acids. CDR1 and CDR2 (germline): LGHDT, YNNKEL (reference sequence). CDR3 protein: CASSQLDRGWYF. The CDR3 DNA sequence: TGTGCCAGCAGCCAACTGGACAGGGGATGGTACTTC.

This clone was observed a single time. The chain has TRBV7-2 and TRBJ2-7; D unresolved. The ends were cut back, 3 bases at V and 5 bases at J, with 17 bases in the middle. Per germline, CDR1 SGHTA and CDR2 FQGNSA. This CDR3 has 15 amino acids. The DNA for the CDR3 is TGTGCCAGCAGCTTCCAAAGCTCCGGGTGGGACGAGCAGTACTTC. Its protein is CASSFQSSGWDEQYF.

The chain employs TRBV30 and TRBJ1-2, with no clear D. The CDR3 runs 11 residues. The ends were cut back, 0 bases at V and 6 bases at J, with 5 bases in the middle. Looked up from germline, CDR1 is GTSNPN and CDR2 is SVGIG (reference sequence). DNA of the CDR3: TGTGCCTGGAGTGTAGAGGATGGCTACACCTTC. Translated, it gives CAWSVEDGYTF.

The chain carries TRBV2 and TRBJ1-6; 8 positions agree with TRBD1. The CDR3 extends over 13 amino acids. V dropped 6 bases and J dropped 9; count of bases not matched to a gene: 4. Per the germline V gene, CDR1 is SNHLY and CDR2 is FYNNEI. Here the CDR3 DNA reads TGTGCCAGCAGCGCAGGGGGCGGTTCACCCCTCCACTTT. Translated: CASSAGGGSPLHF.

The chain couples TRBV6-5 to TRBJ2-7; TRBD1 agrees at 9 bases. Germline CDR1 and CDR2: MNHEY and SVGAGI. V lost 5 bases and J lost 4; bases outside the gene matches: 6. The CDR3 spans 14 residues. CDR3 residues: CASSPYRGQYEQYF. The CDR3 nucleotides are TGTGCCAGCAGTCCCTACAGGGGGCAGTACGAGCAGTACTTC.

The chain is built from TRBV19 and TRBJ1-1; D remains unclear. Trimming shortened V by 3 bases and J by 1 base, and 6 bases separated the two germline ends. The CDR3 runs to 13 residues. Germline V gives CDR1 LNHDA, CDR2 SQIVND (reference sequence). For the CDR3, the DNA is TGTGCCAGTAGTATTCAAGGGAACACTGAAGCTTTCTTT. Protein: CASSIQGNTEAFF. The variable domain in full, completed from reference TRBV19 and TRBJ1-1, reads DGGITQSPKYLFRKEGQNVTLSCEQNLNHDAMYWYRQDPGQGLRLIYYSQIVNDFQKGDIAEGYSVSREKKESFPLTVTSAQKNPTAFYLCASSIQGNTEAFFGQGTRLTVV.

The gene calls are TRBV12-3 or TRBV12-4 and TRBJ2-2; no definite D call. The CDR3 contains 12 residues. Trimming took 5 bases from V and 2 from J, leaving 3 bases between them. CDR3 DNA sequence: TGTGCCAGCAGTCCTAACACCGGGGAGCTGTTTTTT. This encodes CASSPNTGELFF.